The rows below give T cell receptor beta chains drawn from one sample of a study of T cell repertoires in cytomegalovirus infection. Using its own MiXCR run on the reads, TCRdb lists one record per CDR3 protein. There are over 200,000 distinct CDR3 sequences in the sample; roughly 15% occur only once, and about 8.7% lies in the top ten. Sequencing used PBMCs. Source of these receptors: a human donor in good health (CMV status not recorded). Some clones in this sample may be carry-over from other donors' samples. Both conserved end residues are part of each CDR3. Each record gives: clone size, V gene, D gene, J gene, CDR3 DNA, CDR3 protein. D genes are given only for firm matches. Clone size is shown for a subset of rows, as once, few, many or a class of expanded clone.

size: few
V: TRBV5-6
D: TRBD2
J: TRBJ2-7
DNA: TGTGCCAGCAGCTTGGCCGGGACTAGCAACTCCTACGAGCAGTACTTC
CDR3: CASSLAGTSNSYEQYF

size: few
V: TRBV5-6
D: .
J: TRBJ2-5
DNA: TGTGCCAGCAGCTTGGGTTCGGACCTAGTTCGAGAGACCCAGTACTTC
CDR3: CASSLGSDLVRETQYF

size: .
V: TRBV6-2/TRBV6-3
D: .
J: TRBJ1-2
DNA: TGTGCCAGCAGCCCCGGGCCAGCTGGCTACACCTTC
CDR3: CASSPGPAGYTF

size: .
V: TRBV18
D: TRBD2
J: TRBJ2-6
DNA: TGTGCCAGCTCACCAAGGACTAGCGGGGAGGCTGGGGCCAACGTCCTGACTTTC
CDR3: CASSPRTSGEAGANVLTF

size: many
V: TRBV7-2
D: TRBD2
J: TRBJ2-7
DNA: TGTGCCAGCAGCGCCATCGGAACTAGCGTCTACGAGCAGTACTTC
CDR3: CASSAIGTSVYEQYF

size: few
V: TRBV29-1
D: TRBD1
J: TRBJ1-1
DNA: TGCAGCGTGCGGGGGAGACAGGGGATCACTGAAGCTTTCTTT
CDR3: CSVRGRQGITEAFF

size: few
V: TRBV6-6
D: TRBD1
J: TRBJ1-4
DNA: TGTGCCAGCAGTCCAGACAGGGGAACTGAAAAACTGTTTTTT
CDR3: CASSPDRGTEKLFF

size: many
V: TRBV7-2
D: TRBD2
J: TRBJ2-2
DNA: TGTGCCAGCAGCTTAAATTTAGCGGGAAATCCGAACACCGGGGAGCTGTTTTTT
CDR3: CASSLNLAGNPNTGELFF

size: many
V: TRBV6-2/TRBV6-3
D: .
J: TRBJ2-3
DNA: TGTGCCAGCAGTCGCACCCGGAGCACAGATACGCAGTATTTT
CDR3: CASSRTRSTDTQYF

size: few
V: TRBV6-5
D: .
J: TRBJ1-1
DNA: TGTGCCGCGACACGGAACACTGAAGCTTTCTTT
CDR3: CAATRNTEAFF

size: few
V: TRBV20-1
D: .
J: TRBJ1-1
DNA: TGCAGTGCCCTAAAGGGGGGCGCGAACACTGAAGCTTTCTTT
CDR3: CSALKGGANTEAFF

size: .
V: TRBV29-1
D: .
J: TRBJ2-3
DNA: TGCAGCACGGACGACACCTTACGCACAGATACGCAGTATTTT
CDR3: CSTDDTLRTDTQYF

size: .
V: TRBV3-1
D: TRBD2
J: TRBJ2-2
DNA: TGTGCCAGCAGCCAAGAAGGACTAGCGGAGACCGGGGAGCTGTTTTTT
CDR3: CASSQEGLAETGELFF

size: many
V: TRBV7-2
D: .
J: TRBJ2-2
DNA: TGTGCCAGCAGCTTGGTCCGGGACGGGGAGCTGTTTTTT
CDR3: CASSLVRDGELFF

size: many
V: TRBV7-8
D: .
J: TRBJ1-1
DNA: TGTGCCAGCAGCTTAGCGTTAGGTTTGGGCAACACTGAAGCTTTCTTT
CDR3: CASSLALGLGNTEAFF

size: many
V: TRBV4-1
D: .
J: TRBJ2-1
DNA: TGCGCCAGCAGCCAACAGGGCTTCAATGAGCAGTTCTTC
CDR3: CASSQQGFNEQFF

size: many
V: TRBV7-6
D: TRBD2
J: TRBJ2-2
DNA: TGTGCCAGCAGCTTAGCCTTTCGAGCGGGAGAAGAGACCGGGGAGCTGTTTTTT
CDR3: CASSLAFRAGEETGELFF

size: few
V: TRBV6-2/TRBV6-3
D: TRBD1
J: TRBJ2-7
DNA: TGTGCCAGCAGTTACCGGGACAGGTACTACGAGCAGTACTTC
CDR3: CASSYRDRYYEQYF

size: many
V: TRBV20-1
D: TRBD1
J: TRBJ2-3
DNA: TGCAGTGCAGCCCTTACAGGGGCCGATACGCAGTATTTT
CDR3: CSAALTGADTQYF

size: .
V: TRBV20-1
D: .
J: TRBJ2-1
DNA: TGCAGTGCTAGAGGCCCCGGTCGCACGCAAGGGCCCTACAATGAGCAGTTCTTC
CDR3: CSARGPGRTQGPYNEQFF

size: few
V: TRBV10-3
D: TRBD1
J: TRBJ2-7
DNA: TGTGCCACCATGACCGGGACAGGGCCCGTCGAGCAGTACTTC
CDR3: CATMTGTGPVEQYF

size: many
V: TRBV7-8
D: .
J: TRBJ2-7
DNA: TGTGCCAGCAGCTTAAAATTTGGGGGGGAGGGGGACGAGCAGTACTTC
CDR3: CASSLKFGGEGDEQYF

size: many
V: TRBV7-2
D: TRBD1
J: TRBJ2-1
DNA: TGTGCCAGCAGGTTAGGGGGCAAAGGTGGTGAGCAGTTCTTC
CDR3: CASRLGGKGGEQFF

size: many
V: TRBV7-2
D: TRBD1
J: TRBJ2-3
DNA: TGTGCCAGCAGCTTATTAGGGGGCCCAGATACGCAGTATTTT
CDR3: CASSLLGGPDTQYF

size: .
V: TRBV28
D: .
J: TRBJ2-7
DNA: TGTGCCAGCCGGAAAGGGGGGAGCTCCTACGAGCAGTACTTC
CDR3: CASRKGGSSYEQYF

size: many
V: TRBV28
D: TRBD2
J: TRBJ2-7
DNA: TGTGCCAGCAGTTTCGGACTAGCGAACTCCTACGAGCAGTACTTC
CDR3: CASSFGLANSYEQYF

size: few
V: TRBV7-6
D: .
J: TRBJ1-6
DNA: TGTGCCAGCAGTTTCACGGATTCACCCCTCCACTTT
CDR3: CASSFTDSPLHF

size: .
V: TRBV28
D: .
J: TRBJ2-1
DNA: TGTGCCAGCAGTTTCCCCCTTCGCAGGGGCTCGGGAGACAATGAGCAGTTCTTC
CDR3: CASSFPLRRGSGDNEQFF

size: few
V: TRBV5-6
D: TRBD2
J: TRBJ2-1
DNA: TGTGCCAGCAGCTTGTTAGCGGGAGCCATGTTCTTC
CDR3: CASSLLAGAMFF

size: few
V: TRBV5-8
D: TRBD2
J: TRBJ2-7
DNA: TGTGCCAGCAGCCCGCGAGCGGGGTCGACCTACGAGCAGTACTTC
CDR3: CASSPRAGSTYEQYF

size: many
V: TRBV6-6
D: .
J: TRBJ1-5
DNA: TGTGCCAGCAGTTCCTGGGACGCAAATCAGCCCCAGCATTTT
CDR3: CASSSWDANQPQHF